The text below deals with one T cell receptor (beta chain). This sample is drawn from a study of post-analysis software for immune sequencing data. Libraries were made from TCR beta cDNA, and they carried unique molecular identifiers. TCRdb re-called the PCR reads through MiXCR, storing one row per CDR3 protein. Of almost 700,000 distinct CDR3 sequences listed, 59% are singletons. Material for sequencing was blood. The clonotype was recovered from a girl under 10 years old with multiple sclerosis.

Written as DNA, the CDR3 is TGCAGTGCTGGGCGGCGGATTGACACAGATACGCAGTATTTT. It specifies CSAGRRIDTDTQYF. This chain uses TRBV20-1 with TRBJ2-3; D is ambiguous. The V and J ends lost 5 bases and 2 bases respectively, with 14 bases between them. CDR3 length: 14 residues. Germline-derived CDR1 and CDR2 are DFQATT and SNEGSKA (reference sequence).